What follows are 31 T cell receptor beta chains derived from one specimen sequenced in a study of shared clonotypes between healthy human individuals. Generated by immunoSEQ multiplex PCR, the TCRdb table keeps only in-frame clones and is missing some. The data hold about 2.4 million clones, with over 85% observed a single time. Sequenced: naive CD4+ T cells sorted from blood. Stated subset: CD45RA+ positively selected. The source is a man between 18 and 35 years old in good health.

This clone was seen only once. The sample has other DNA sequences that encode this CDR3 too. The rearrangement uses TRBV5-1 and TRBJ2-7, with 13 bases matching TRBD2. The CDR3 contains 14 residues. The germline V gene has CDR1 SGHRS and CDR2 YFSETQ. Unmatched junction bases numbered 2, after V lost 5 bases and J lost 3 bases. CDR3: CASSWTSGSYEQYF. In DNA form, the CDR3 reads TGCGCCAGCAGTTGGACTAGCGGGAGCTACGAGCAGTACTTC. The full variable domain, rest sourced from reference TRBV5-1 and TRBJ2-7, is KAGVTQTPRYLIKTRGQQVTLSCSPISGHRSVSWYQQTPGQGLQFLFEYFSETQRNKGNFPGRFSGRQFSNSRSEMNVSTLELGDSALYLCASSWTSGSYEQYFGPGTRLTVT.

The genes are TRBV10-3 and TRBJ1-6; TRBD1 agrees at 8 bases. Germline-derived CDR1 and CDR2 are ENHRY and SYGVKD. V lost 6 bases to trimming and J lost 6 bases; unmatched junction nucleotides: 4. The CDR3 extends over 14 amino acids. The CDR3 loop is CAIRPGQVNSPLHF. The DNA for the CDR3 is TGTGCCATCAGGCCGGGACAGGTTAATTCACCCCTCCACTTT.

A few counts support this clone. This CDR3 is also generated by other DNA sequences in the sample. The chain recombines TRBV2 with TRBJ1-6; D is possibly TRBD1 (5 bases). Germline V lookup: CDR1 SNHLY, CDR2 FYNNEI. CDR3 length equals 14 residues. V shed 4 bases and J shed 5 bases, with 9 bases lying between them. CDR3 amino acids: CASSGQGDNSPLHF. The CDR3 coding sequence is TGTGCCAGCAGTGGGCAGGGAGATAATTCACCCCTCCACTTT.

The CDR3 DNA reads TGTGCCAGCAGTGAACATTTAGGGGTGACGAACTATGGCTACACCTTC. It is translated as CASSEHLGVTNYGYTF. The V and J genes are TRBV6-1 and TRBJ1-2, with D possibly being TRBD1 (5 bases). Germline V gene data show CDR1 as MNHNS and CDR2 as SASEGT. There are 16 residues in the CDR3. The V and J ends lost 2 bases and 2 bases respectively, with 15 bases between them.

About this clone itself: This specimen includes other DNA sequences encoding the same CDR3. This chain links TRBV25-1 with TRBJ1-6, with D perhaps TRBD1 (5 bases). The V gene's germline CDR1 is MGHDK and CDR2 SYGVNS. The germline V and J ends were trimmed by 4 bases and 0 bases, with 13 bases remaining between them. This CDR3 comprises 17 residues. The CDR3 DNA reads TGTGCCAGCAGTGGGGGCCGGGGGAGCTCCTATAATTCACCCCTCCACTTT. Protein product: CASSGGRGSSYNSPLHF. The full variable domain, in which reference TRBV25-1 and TRBJ1-6 provide the parts outside the CDR3, is EADIYQTPRYLVIGTGKKITLECSQTMGHDKMYWYQQDPGMELHLIHYSYGVNSTEKGDLSSESTVSRIRTEHFPLTLESARPSHTSQYLCASSGGRGSSYNSPLHFGNGTRLTVT.

This chain links TRBV7-8 with TRBJ2-1; 8 positions match TRBD2. The ends lost 0 bases at V and 4 bases at J; junction bases unmatched: 5. The CDR3 covers 16 residues. Germline assignment: CDR1 SGHVS and CDR2 FQNEAQ. This CDR3 is CASSLASSGVYNEQFF. In DNA, the CDR3 is TGTGCCAGCAGCTTAGCGAGTAGCGGGGTATACAATGAGCAGTTCTTC. Combining the CDR3 with reference TRBV7-8 and TRBJ2-1 gives the whole variable domain GAGVSQSPRYKVAKRGQDVALRCDPISGHVSLFWYQQALGQGPEFLTYFQNEAQLDKSGLPSDRFFAERPEGSVSTLKIQRTQQEDSAVYLCASSLASSGVYNEQFFGPGTRLTVL.

The chain couples TRBV19 to TRBJ2-7; 10 bases line up with TRBD2. From germline, CDR1 is LNHDA and CDR2 SQIVND (reference sequence). Unmatched junction bases numbered 3, after V lost 7 bases and J lost 0 bases. CDR3 size: 14 residues. The CDR3 reads CASTPSGGSYEQYF. The CDR3 nucleotides are TGTGCCAGTACCCCTAGCGGGGGCTCCTACGAGCAGTACTTC.

The chain has TRBV5-4 and TRBJ2-2; D could derive from TRBD1 or TRBD2 (5 bases each). CDR1 and CDR2 from the germline V gene are SGHNT and YYREEE (reference sequence). V lost 3 bases, J lost 6 bases, and 12 bases lay in between. The CDR3 length is 14 residues. The CDR3 is CASSSGTRPGELFF. The CDR3 DNA reads as TGTGCCAGCAGCTCCGGGACCCGGCCCGGGGAGCTGTTTTTT. The entire variable domain, with the rest obtained from reference TRBV5-4 and TRBJ2-2, is as follows: ETGVTQSPTHLIKTRGQQVTLRCSSQSGHNTVSWYQQALGQGPQFIFQYYREEENGRGNFPPRFSGLQFPNYSSELNVNALELDDSALYLCASSSGTRPGELFFGEGSRLTVL.

The J gene is TRBJ2-1, the V gene TRBV5-1, with unresolved D. The V and J ends lost 1 base and 9 bases respectively, with 14 bases between them. CDR1 is SGHRS, CDR2 YFSETQ, per germline. The CDR3 runs 14 residues. CDR3 protein: CASSLIIGVGEQFF. The DNA of the CDR3 is TGCGCCAGCAGCTTGATAATTGGAGTGGGTGAGCAGTTCTTC.

CDR3 nucleotides: TGTGCCAACAAAACAGGGAAAATCTACAATGAGCAGTTCTTC. This codes for CANKTGKIYNEQFF. This chain joins TRBV27 and TRBJ2-1, with D possibly matching TRBD1 (6 bases). The V gene's germline CDR1 is MNHEY and CDR2 SMNVEV (reference sequence). The CDR3 is 14 amino acids. Trimming stripped 10 bases from V and 3 bases from J, with 16 bases between.

This clone occurred once. V usage is TRBV5-4 and J usage is TRBJ2-7; possible D gene TRBD1, 6 bases. V was trimmed by 1 base and J by 6 bases, leaving 14 bases between them. CDR1 and CDR2 from the germline V gene are SGHNT and YYREEE (reference sequence). The CDR3 runs 14 residues. CDR3 sequence: CASSLQGNPGEQYF. Here the CDR3 DNA reads TGTGCCAGCAGCTTGCAGGGGAACCCGGGCGAGCAGTACTTC.

This chain uses TRBV19 with TRBJ1-3; D not certain. Trimming took off 6 bases at V and 0 bases at J, with 6 bases between the two ends. The CDR3 loop spans 13 amino acids. From germline, CDR1 is LNHDA and CDR2 SQIVND (reference sequence). The CDR3: CASRTISGNTIYF. The CDR3 DNA sequence: TGTGCCAGTAGGACTATCTCTGGAAACACCATATATTTT.

J is TRBJ1-2 and V is TRBV6-6; perhaps TRBD1 as D (5 bases). The V end lost 2 bases, the J end lost 0 bases, and 13 bases lay between the germline ends. Germline V gene lookup returns CDR1 MNHNY and CDR2 SVGAGI (reference sequence). The CDR3 runs to 16 residues. CDR3: CASSYGGVESNYGYTF. In DNA, the CDR3 is TGTGCCAGCAGTTACGGAGGGGTGGAATCTAACTATGGCTACACCTTC.

This clone was found a few times. The chain links TRBV2 to TRBJ1-5; 8 positions match TRBD1. V trimming: 7 bases; J trimming: 3 bases; junction bases outside the gene matches: 5. Germline CDR1 and CDR2: SNHLY and FYNNEI. This CDR3 region has 14 residues. The CDR3 nucleotides read TGTGCCAGCAATGGACAGGGCGCCAATCAGCCCCAGCATTTT. The encoded protein is CASNGQGANQPQHF.

V is TRBV5-1 and J is TRBJ2-3; 8 bases align to TRBD1. Germline loops: CDR1 SGHRS, CDR2 YFSETQ. V was pared by 3 bases and J by 7 bases, with 10 bases of the junction left unmatched. The CDR3 has 15 amino acids. CDR3 in amino acids: CASSSVDRVSNTQYF. The CDR3 DNA reads as TGCGCCAGCAGCTCGGTGGACAGGGTATCAAATACGCAGTATTTT.

The chain joins TRBV6-6 to TRBJ2-7; weak D call: TRBD2 (6 bases). Germline V gene data show CDR1 as MNHNY and CDR2 as SVGAGI (reference sequence). The CDR3 totals 15 residues. V was shortened by 3 bases and J by 1 base, with 13 bases between the two germline ends. As DNA, the CDR3 is TGTGCCAGCAGTTATACCGGGACTTTATCCTACGAGCAGTACTTC. Translated: CASSYTGTLSYEQYF.

The chain recombines TRBV19 with TRBJ1-4; the D gene is possibly TRBD1 (6 bases). There are 15 residues in the CDR3. CDR1 is LNHDA, CDR2 SQIVND, per germline (reference sequence). V gave up 3 bases and J gave up 2 bases, with 10 bases separating them. This CDR3 reads CASSMRGPTNEKLFF. The CDR3 DNA reads TGTGCCAGTAGTATGCGGGGGCCTACTAATGAAAAACTGTTTTTT.

As regards this clone: An end of the junction differs from the germline gene, which may be a read error. The chain carries TRBV5-1 and TRBJ2-3, with D perhaps TRBD2 (6 bases). This CDR3 spans 9 amino acids. Germline-derived CDR1 and CDR2 are SGHRS and YFSETQ. CDR3 sequence (DNA): TGCGCCAGCAGCGGGCGGGGCTACTTT. Translated: CASSGRGYF.

This chain connects TRBV9 to TRBJ2-1; 9 bases fit TRBD2. Per the germline V gene, CDR1 is SGDLS and CDR2 is YYNGEE. The trim removed 6 bases at V and 3 bases at J, leaving 7 bases unmatched. The CDR3 consists of 15 residues. This chain's CDR3 is CASTPLAGDYNEQFF. The CDR3 nucleotides are TGTGCCAGCACCCCATTAGCGGGAGACTACAATGAGCAGTTCTTC.

The J gene is TRBJ2-3, the V gene TRBV18; 7 nucleotides match TRBD2. The CDR3 has 14 residues. After removal of 6 bases from V and 10 bases from J, the junction contained 13 bases not matched to a gene. Germline V gives CDR1 KGHSH, CDR2 LQKENI. CDR3: CASSSSGGKKAQYF. Written as DNA, the CDR3 is TGTGCCAGCTCCTCATCGGGAGGAAAAAAGGCGCAGTATTTT. The full variable domain, rest sourced from reference TRBV18 and TRBJ2-3, is NAGVMQNPRHLVRRRGQEARLRCSPMKGHSHVYWYRQLPEEGLKFMVYLQKENIIDESGMPKERFSAEFPKEGPSILRIQQVVRGDSAAYFCASSSSGGKKAQYFGPGTRLTVL.

The chain couples TRBV5-1 to TRBJ2-5; D remains unclear. This CDR3 region has 11 residues. Germline-derived CDR1 and CDR2 are SGHRS and YFSETQ. Trimming shortened V by 7 bases and J by 5 bases, and 9 bases separated the two germline ends. The CDR3 spells CASQQEETQYF. The CDR3 bases are TGCGCCAGCCAGCAAGAGGAGACCCAGTACTTC.

The rearrangement uses TRBV18 and TRBJ1-4; 9 bases agree with TRBD1. The junction had 8 bases not matched to a gene; V was cut back by 4 bases and J by 8 bases. Germline V gene lookup returns CDR1 KGHSH and CDR2 LQKENI. CDR3 length equals 15 residues. CDR3 residues: CASSRTGQGGEKLFF. The CDR3 nucleotides are TGTGCCAGCTCACGGACGGGACAGGGTGGAGAAAAACTGTTTTTT.

The J gene is TRBJ1-2, the V gene TRBV5-5, with TRBD1 matching 7 bases. CDR1 is SGHKS, CDR2 YYEKEE, per germline (reference sequence). This CDR3 is 14 amino acids long. V lost 4 bases and J lost 7; bases outside the gene matches: 10. CDR3 bases: TGTGCCAGCAGCCTAACAGGGGCGCAGGGTGGCTACACCTTC. Amino acids: CASSLTGAQGGYTF.

The chain carries TRBV6-6 and TRBJ1-2; TRBD1 might be the D (5 bases). CDR1 and CDR2 from the germline V gene are MNHNY and SVGAGI (reference sequence). V dropped 8 bases and J dropped 0 bases, with 16 bases sitting between them. This CDR3 is built from 15 residues. The CDR3 sequence is CASRPGKGSNYGYTF. As DNA, the CDR3 is TGTGCCAGCCGGCCCGGTAAGGGGTCTAACTATGGCTACACCTTC.

The gene calls are TRBV9 and TRBJ2-3; D might be TRBD2 (6 bases). CDR1 is SGDLS, CDR2 YYNGEE, per germline. This CDR3 is built from 15 residues. Between the trimmed V and J ends, which lost 4 bases and 5 bases, there was a span of 17 bases. CDR3 region: CASSPGGGYLDTQYF. The CDR3 nucleotides are TGTGCCAGCAGCCCTGGTGGGGGGTATTTAGATACGCAGTATTTT.

J is TRBJ1-1 and V is TRBV5-5; D might be TRBD1 (6 bases). Trimming removed 0 bases at V and 6 bases at J, with 9 bases between. This CDR3 comprises 13 residues. From germline, CDR1 is SGHKS and CDR2 YYEKEE (reference sequence). CDR3 amino acids: CASSLVGGAEAFF. The CDR3 DNA follows: TGTGCCAGCAGCTTGGTAGGGGGTGCTGAAGCTTTCTTT. Based on the CDR3 plus reference TRBV5-5 and TRBJ1-1, the full variable domain is DAGVTQSPTHLIKTRGQQVTLRCSPISGHKSVSWYQQVLGQGPQFIFQYYEKEERGRGNFPDRFSARQFPNYSSELNVNALLLGDSALYLCASSLVGGAEAFFGQGTRLTVV.

This chain joins TRBV5-1 and TRBJ1-4, with a possible D match to TRBD1 (5 bases). CDR3 length: 16 amino acids. V was clipped by 9 bases and J by 2 bases, with 20 bases between them. Germline CDR1 is SGHRS and CDR2 is YFSETQ. CDR3 in DNA: TGCGCCACCGCCGGCGGGGGAGGTGGGACTAATGAAAAACTGTTTTTT. Amino acid sequence: CATAGGGGGTNEKLFF.

The V gene is TRBV11-3, the J gene TRBJ2-2; D remains unclear. Looked up from germline, CDR1 is SGHNT and CDR2 is YENEEA. The CDR3 runs 15 residues. Trimming removed 5 bases at V and 5 bases at J, with 15 bases between. For the CDR3, the DNA is TGTGCCAGCAGCCTATCCCCAGTGACAACCGGGGAGCTGTTTTTT. Its protein is CASSLSPVTTGELFF.

V is TRBV7-9 and J is TRBJ1-4; 9 bases map to TRBD1. Germline V gives CDR1 SEHNR, CDR2 FQNEAQ (reference sequence). Trimming removed 5 bases from V and 4 bases from J; junction bases left unmatched: 5. This CDR3 is built from 15 residues. DNA of the CDR3: TGTGCCAGCAGCAACAGACAGGGGGTTAATGAAAAACTGTTTTTT. This sequence encodes CASSNRQGVNEKLFF.

This chain joins TRBV4-3 and TRBJ2-1; TRBD2 aligns across 8 bases. Germline V gene data show CDR1 as LGHNA and CDR2 as YSLEER. This CDR3 is 18 amino acids long. The junction had 19 bases not matched to a gene; V was cut back by 2 bases and J by 10 bases. CDR3 loop: CASSQLYSGTSKSREQFF. The CDR3 bases are TGCGCCAGCAGCCAACTTTACTCCGGGACTAGTAAGTCCCGCGAGCAGTTCTTC.

J is TRBJ2-5 and V is TRBV2, with unresolved D. This CDR3 spans 10 amino acids. The V and J ends lost 8 bases and 13 bases respectively, with 14 bases between them. Germline CDR1 and CDR2: SNHLY and FYNNEI. The CDR3, as DNA: TGTGCCAGCCAGGATACCCGGCCGTACTTC. Its protein is CASQDTRPYF.